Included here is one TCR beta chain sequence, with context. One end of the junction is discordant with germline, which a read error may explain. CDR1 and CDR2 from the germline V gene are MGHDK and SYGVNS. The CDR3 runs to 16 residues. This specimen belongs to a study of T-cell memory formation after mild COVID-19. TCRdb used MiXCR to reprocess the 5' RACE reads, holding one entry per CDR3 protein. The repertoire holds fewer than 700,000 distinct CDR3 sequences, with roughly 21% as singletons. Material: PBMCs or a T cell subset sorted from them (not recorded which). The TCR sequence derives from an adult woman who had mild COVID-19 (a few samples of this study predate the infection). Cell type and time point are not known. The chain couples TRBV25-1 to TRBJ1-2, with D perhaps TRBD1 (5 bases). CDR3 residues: CASSARNTGTAYGYTF. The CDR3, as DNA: TGTGCAAGCAGTGCCCGAAACACCGGGACGGCTTATGGCTACACCTTC.